The 19 T cell receptor beta chains below were found in one sample sequenced in a study of cytomegalovirus exposure and HLA in healthy donors. Primers: 60 Vbeta forward and 13 Jbeta reverse. Here immunoSEQ multiplex PCR was the method, and the copy in TCRdb shows in-frame clones only, minus some. This table holds just under 150,000 clones, approximately 79% found once. The sequenced sample consisted of PBMCs. These receptors all stem from a young woman in good health and CMV-seronegative.

The chain uses TRBV10-2 and TRBJ1-4, with a tentative D call TRBD1 (6 bases). The V end lost 5 bases, the J end lost 8 bases, and 18 bases lay between the germline ends. There are 15 residues in the CDR3. Looked up from germline, CDR1 is WSHSY and CDR2 is SAAADI. CDR3 DNA: TGCGCCAGCAGTAATACAGGGTACTTAGGAGAAAAACTGTTTTTT. Translation gives CASSNTGYLGEKLFF.

The V and J genes are TRBV6-6 and TRBJ2-3, with 7 bases matching TRBD1. Germline V gene lookup returns CDR1 MNHNY and CDR2 SVGAGI (reference sequence). The CDR3 is 13 amino acids. J lost 11 bases, V lost 0 bases, and 5 bases had no gene match. The CDR3 sequence: CASSYSRDRRQYF. For the CDR3, the DNA is TGTGCCAGCAGTTACTCGAGGGACAGAAGGCAGTATTTT.

The gene calls are TRBV30 and TRBJ1-5; 7 bases agree with TRBD1. Germline loops: CDR1 GTSNPN, CDR2 SVGIG (reference sequence). V lost 2 bases to trimming and J lost 3 bases; unmatched junction nucleotides: 4. The CDR3 length is 14 residues. CDR3 protein: CAWSRGQDNQPQHF. The CDR3 bases are TGTGCCTGGAGTCGCGGACAGGACAATCAGCCCCAGCATTTT.

As concerns this clone: The junction differs from germline at one of its ends, possibly a read error. The V and J genes are TRBV12-5 and TRBJ1-4; 7 bases match TRBD1. Germline V lookup: CDR1 LGHNT, CDR2 FRNRAP. This CDR3 is 14 amino acids long. For the CDR3, the DNA is TGTGCTAGTGGCTTGGGACAGAGTAATGAAAAACTGTTTTTT. As protein: CASGLGQSNEKLFF. Complete variable domain (other parts from reference TRBV12-5 and TRBJ1-4): DARVTQTPRHKVTEMGQEVTMRCQPILGHNTVFWYRQTMMQGLELLAYFRNRAPLDDSGMPKDRFSAEMPDATLATLKIQPSEPRDSAVYFCASGLGQSNEKLFFGSGTQLSVL.

This chain uses TRBV6-1 with TRBJ2-5; the match to TRBD2 covers 10 bases. J was trimmed by 1 base and V by 6 bases; bases with no gene match: 5. Per the germline V gene, CDR1 is MNHNS and CDR2 is SASEGT. This CDR3 has 15 residues. In nucleotides, the CDR3 is TGTGCCAGCAGAGGTCTAGCGGGGGCCCAAGAGACCCAGTACTTC. It encodes CASRGLAGAQETQYF.

This chain uses TRBV5-1 with TRBJ2-7, with D unclear. Germline V lookup: CDR1 SGHRS, CDR2 YFSETQ. Between the trimmed V and J ends, which lost 6 bases and 3 bases, there was a span of 13 bases. There are 13 residues in the CDR3. The CDR3 reads CASTSFRFYEQYF. The CDR3 region has the DNA TGCGCCAGCACCTCCTTTCGGTTCTACGAGCAGTACTTC.

As regards this clone: One end of the junction is discordant with germline, which a read error may explain. As DNA, the CDR3 is TGCGCCAGCAGCCCGGAGGGGGGGAACGCTGAAGCTTTCTTT. It encodes CASSPEGGNAEAFF. This rearrangement joins TRBV5-1 to TRBJ1-1, with D perhaps TRBD1 (6 bases). Germline V lookup: CDR1 SGHRS, CDR2 YFSETQ. The CDR3 is 14 amino acids.

The chain recombines TRBV27 with TRBJ2-7, with TRBD2 as a possible D gene (6 bases). This CDR3 has 15 amino acids. V shed 6 bases and J shed 4 bases, with 19 bases lying between them. Germline CDR1 is MNHEY and CDR2 is SMNVEV (reference sequence). The CDR3 bases are TGTGCCAGCAGCCCTCGCACTAGCCCGATGTACGAGCAGTACTTC. This gives the protein CASSPRTSPMYEQYF.

This chain joins TRBV4-1 and TRBJ1-4, with D possibly being TRBD1 (5 bases). The germline V gene has CDR1 MGHRA and CDR2 YSYEKL. With 0 bases removed from V and 4 bases from J, the gap between germline ends came to 12 bases. The CDR3 has 16 residues. The CDR3: CASSQERGGINEKLFF. The CDR3 nucleotides are TGCGCCAGCAGCCAAGAAAGGGGCGGAATTAATGAAAAACTGTTTTTT.

V and J are TRBV9 and TRBJ2-1, with TRBD2 identical over 8 bases. From germline, CDR1 is SGDLS and CDR2 YYNGEE. V shed 3 bases, J shed 9 bases, and the junction held 8 bases outside the gene matches. This CDR3 is 14 amino acids long. CDR3 amino acids: CASSETGGPGEQFF. The CDR3 coding sequence is TGTGCCAGCAGCGAAACGGGGGGGCCAGGTGAGCAGTTCTTC.

The chain has TRBV4-1 and TRBJ2-5, with a tentative D call TRBD1 (5 bases). Germline loops: CDR1 MGHRA, CDR2 YSYEKL. The V end was cut by 0 bases, the J end by 2 bases, with 7 bases between. There are 14 residues in the CDR3. CDR3 DNA: TGCGCCAGCAGCCAAGATGACAGACAAGAGACCCAGTACTTC. Residues: CASSQDDRQETQYF.

The V call is TRBV15, the J call TRBJ2-2; perhaps TRBD2 as D (5 bases). This CDR3 has 15 amino acids. Trimming left V 1 base short and J 1 base short, with 7 bases between. The germline CDR1 and CDR2 sequences are LNHNV and YYDKDF (reference sequence). The DNA for the CDR3 is TGTGCCACCAGCAGAGGTCGGGGGAACACCGGGGAGCTGTTTTTT. Residues: CATSRGRGNTGELFF.

This clone appeared a few times. The rearrangement joins TRBV7-9 to TRBJ2-2; TRBD2 matches at 12 bases. The CDR3 runs 16 residues. The V gene end was trimmed by 6 bases and the J gene end by 2 bases; junction bases not matched to a gene: 4. The germline CDR1 and CDR2 sequences are SEHNR and FQNEAQ (reference sequence). Here the CDR3 DNA reads TGTGCCAGCAGTCTAGCGGGGGGGATCAACACCGGGGAGCTGTTTTTT. Amino acid sequence: CASSLAGGINTGELFF.

The chain employs TRBV10-3 and TRBJ2-5, with TRBD1 matching 8 bases. The CDR3 has 15 residues. V trimming: 6 bases; J trimming: 5 bases; junction bases outside the gene matches: 11. CDR1 is ENHRY and CDR2 is SYGVKD in the germline V gene. CDR3 amino acids: CAISPLTGGLETQYF. CDR3 DNA: TGTGCCATCAGCCCCCTAACAGGGGGTTTGGAGACCCAGTACTTC.

The chain recombines TRBV7-9 with TRBJ1-1; D not resolved. The V and J ends lost 3 bases and 0 bases respectively, with 8 bases between them. CDR3 length: 14 amino acids. In germline, CDR1 is SEHNR, CDR2 FQNEAQ (reference sequence). CDR3 residues: CASSFLTLNTEAFF. The CDR3 region has the DNA TGTGCCAGCAGCTTCCTCACTCTGAACACTGAAGCTTTCTTT.

The sample holds many counts of this clone. This sequence joins TRBV27 and TRBJ2-2; D uncertain. Deletions cut 4 bases from V and 6 bases from J, with 9 bases between. Germline V gene sequence: CDR1 MNHEY, CDR2 SMNVEV (reference sequence). This CDR3 is built from 13 residues. The CDR3 region is CASSSLLSGELFF. For the CDR3, the DNA is TGTGCCAGCAGTTCTCTCCTATCCGGGGAGCTGTTTTTT.

This chain uses TRBV2 with TRBJ1-1; tentatively, D is TRBD1 (5 bases). Germline V gene data show CDR1 as SNHLY and CDR2 as FYNNEI. Trimming removed 4 bases at V and 3 bases at J, with 9 bases between. There are 13 residues in the CDR3. CDR3 sequence (DNA): TGTGCCAGCAGTGGACAGCCGTACACTGAAGCTTTCTTT. It specifies CASSGQPYTEAFF.

The count of this clone is one. The chain couples TRBV18 to TRBJ2-2, with 7 positions matching TRBD1. The CDR3 is 16 amino acids. V lost 5 bases, J lost 3 bases, and 9 bases stayed unmatched. Germline V gene lookup returns CDR1 KGHSH and CDR2 LQKENI. The CDR3 sequence is CASSWTGPADTGELFF. DNA for the CDR3: TGTGCCAGCTCATGGACAGGACCTGCCGACACCGGGGAGCTGTTTTTT.

The chain has TRBV7-2 and TRBJ2-1, with a tentative D call TRBD2 (6 bases). The germline CDR1 and CDR2 sequences are SGHTA and FQGNSA. This CDR3 comprises 14 residues. V was trimmed by 4 bases and J by 7 bases, leaving 14 bases between them. CDR3 DNA sequence: TGTGCCAGCAGCTCGTACGGGGGAAGGAATGAGCAGTTCTTC. Encoded protein: CASSSYGGRNEQFF. Full variable domain (missing parts from reference TRBV7-2 and TRBJ2-1): GAGVSQSPSNKVTEKGKDVELRCDPISGHTALYWYRQSLGQGLEFLIYFQGNSAPDKSGLPSDRFSAERTGGSVSTLTIQRTQQEDSAVYLCASSSYGGRNEQFFGPGTRLTVL.